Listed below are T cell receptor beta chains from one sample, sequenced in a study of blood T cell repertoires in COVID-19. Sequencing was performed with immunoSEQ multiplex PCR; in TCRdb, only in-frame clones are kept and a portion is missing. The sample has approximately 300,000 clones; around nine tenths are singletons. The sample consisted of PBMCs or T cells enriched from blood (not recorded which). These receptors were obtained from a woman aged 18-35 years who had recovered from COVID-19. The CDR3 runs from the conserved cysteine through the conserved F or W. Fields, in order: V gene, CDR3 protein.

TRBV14	CASSQGLAKTGELFF
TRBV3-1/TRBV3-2	CASSPTQSGASTDTQYF
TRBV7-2	CASSYTGGTSPDTQYF
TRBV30	CALTRSDTQYF
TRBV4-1	CASSRNSASGGSRHEQFF
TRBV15	CATSRVLNTGTQYGYTF
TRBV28	CASSLVLAGGPDTQYF
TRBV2	CASSATGYEQYF
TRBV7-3	CASSAQPEFAEAFF
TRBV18	CASSRQAGASTEAFF
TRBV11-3	CASERQGGPWETQYF
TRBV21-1	CASSKDSGDTEAFF
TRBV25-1	CASSELADSYNEQFF
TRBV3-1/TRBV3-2	CASSPGLAGYTDTQYF